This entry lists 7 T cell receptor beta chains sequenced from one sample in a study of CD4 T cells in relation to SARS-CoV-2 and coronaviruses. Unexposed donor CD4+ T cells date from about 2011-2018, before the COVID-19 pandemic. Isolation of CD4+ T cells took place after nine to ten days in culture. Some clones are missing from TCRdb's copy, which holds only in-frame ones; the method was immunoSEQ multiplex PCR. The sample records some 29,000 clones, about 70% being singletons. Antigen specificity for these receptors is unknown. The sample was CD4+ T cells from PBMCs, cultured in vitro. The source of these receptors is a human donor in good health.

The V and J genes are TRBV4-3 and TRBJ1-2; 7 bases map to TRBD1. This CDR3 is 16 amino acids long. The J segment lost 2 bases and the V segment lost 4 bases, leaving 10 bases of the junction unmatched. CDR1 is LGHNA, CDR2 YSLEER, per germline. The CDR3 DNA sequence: TGCGCCAGCAGCCGCGATAGGGGACAGTTCAACTATGGCTACACCTTC. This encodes CASSRDRGQFNYGYTF.

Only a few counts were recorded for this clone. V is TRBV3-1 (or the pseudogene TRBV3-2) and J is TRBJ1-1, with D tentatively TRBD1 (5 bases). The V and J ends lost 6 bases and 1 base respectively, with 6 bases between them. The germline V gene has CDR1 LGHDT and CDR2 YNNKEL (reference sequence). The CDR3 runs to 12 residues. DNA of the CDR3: TGTGCCAGCAGTACAGGGAACACTGAAGCTTTCTTT. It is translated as CASSTGNTEAFF.

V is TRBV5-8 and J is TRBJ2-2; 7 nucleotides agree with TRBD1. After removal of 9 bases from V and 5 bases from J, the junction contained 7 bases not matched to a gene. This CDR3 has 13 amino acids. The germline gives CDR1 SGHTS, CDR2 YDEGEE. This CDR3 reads CAIRDRITGELFF. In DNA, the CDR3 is TGTGCCATCCGGGACAGAATAACCGGGGAGCTGTTTTTT.

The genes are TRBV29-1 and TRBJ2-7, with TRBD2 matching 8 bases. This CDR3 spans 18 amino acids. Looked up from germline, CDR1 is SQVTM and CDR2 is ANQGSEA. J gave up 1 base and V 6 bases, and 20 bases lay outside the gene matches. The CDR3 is CSVHGGAARAGASYEQYF. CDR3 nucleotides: TGCAGCGTCCATGGAGGGGCGGCTCGAGCGGGAGCTTCCTACGAGCAGTACTTC.

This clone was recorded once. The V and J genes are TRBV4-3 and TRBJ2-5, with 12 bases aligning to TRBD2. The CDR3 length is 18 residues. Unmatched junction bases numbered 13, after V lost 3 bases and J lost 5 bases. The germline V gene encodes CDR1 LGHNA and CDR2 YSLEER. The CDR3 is CASSQTLTSGGVGETQYF. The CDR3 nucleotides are TGCGCCAGCAGCCAGACCCTGACTAGCGGGGGAGTTGGGGAGACCCAGTACTTC.

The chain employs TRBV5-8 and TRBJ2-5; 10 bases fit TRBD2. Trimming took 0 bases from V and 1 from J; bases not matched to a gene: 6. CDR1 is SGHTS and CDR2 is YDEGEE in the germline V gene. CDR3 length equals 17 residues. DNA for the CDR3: TGTGCCAGCAGCTTGGGGGGGACTAGCGACGCCCAAGAGACCCAGTACTTC. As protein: CASSLGGTSDAQETQYF.

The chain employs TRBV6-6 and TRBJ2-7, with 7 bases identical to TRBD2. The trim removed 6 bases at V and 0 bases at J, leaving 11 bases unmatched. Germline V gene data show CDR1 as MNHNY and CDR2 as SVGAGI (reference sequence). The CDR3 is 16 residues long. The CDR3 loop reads CASRYPGGGSSYEQYF. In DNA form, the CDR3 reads TGTGCCAGCAGGTACCCAGGCGGGGGAAGCTCCTACGAGCAGTACTTC.